This T cell receptor beta chain was observed in a study of blood T cell repertoires in COVID-19. Background on the study: Sites in the United States, Italy and Spain provided acute and convalescent COVID-19 samples. T cells, B-cell-depleted T cells, or PBMCs provided the cDNA or gDNA that served as material.

Germline values: CDR1 SNHLY, CDR2 FYNNEI. V lost 6 bases, J lost 3 bases, and 9 bases stayed unmatched. This CDR3 contains 16 residues. Original methodology: Nucleated cell counts were estimated from reference gene primer amplification. Profiling relied on immunoSEQ multiplex PCR, and the TCRdb table lists in-frame clones only, not all of them. The D gene and trimming were derived from the DNA, and the V and J assignments and clone size from that table. The sample has roughly 190,000 clones; around 84% are singletons. The chain carries TRBV2 and TRBJ2-1; 9 bases fit TRBD2. The sample was peripheral blood. This clonotype was sampled from a man aged 30-40 years with active or convalescent COVID-19. The CDR3 nucleotides read TGTGCCAGCAGGACCCTCACTAGCGGGCACTACAATGAGCAGTTCTTC. Protein product: CASRTLTSGHYNEQFF.